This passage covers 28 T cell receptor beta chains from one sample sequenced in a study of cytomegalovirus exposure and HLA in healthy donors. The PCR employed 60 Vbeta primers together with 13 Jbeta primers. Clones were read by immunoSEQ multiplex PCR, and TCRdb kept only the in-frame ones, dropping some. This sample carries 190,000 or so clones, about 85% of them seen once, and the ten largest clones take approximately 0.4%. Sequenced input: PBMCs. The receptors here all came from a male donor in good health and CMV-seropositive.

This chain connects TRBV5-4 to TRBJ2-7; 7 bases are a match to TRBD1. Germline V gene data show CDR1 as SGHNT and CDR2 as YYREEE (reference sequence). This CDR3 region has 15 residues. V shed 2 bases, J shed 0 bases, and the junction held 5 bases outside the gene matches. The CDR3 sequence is CASSFPGTASYEQYF. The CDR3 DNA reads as TGTGCCAGCAGCTTCCCCGGGACAGCCTCCTACGAGCAGTACTTC.

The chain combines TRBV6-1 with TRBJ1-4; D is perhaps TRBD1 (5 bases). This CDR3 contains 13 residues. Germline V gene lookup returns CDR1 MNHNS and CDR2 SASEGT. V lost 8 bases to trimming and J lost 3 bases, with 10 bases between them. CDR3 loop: CASRGTPNEKLFF. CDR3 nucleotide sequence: TGTGCCAGCCGCGGGACCCCTAATGAAAAACTGTTTTTT.

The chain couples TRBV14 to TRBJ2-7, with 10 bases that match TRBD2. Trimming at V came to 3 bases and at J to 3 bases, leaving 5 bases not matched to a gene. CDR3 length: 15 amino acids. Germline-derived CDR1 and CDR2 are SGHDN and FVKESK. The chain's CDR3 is CASSQLLAGFYEQYF. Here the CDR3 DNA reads TGTGCCAGCAGCCAGTTACTAGCGGGATTCTACGAGCAGTACTTC.

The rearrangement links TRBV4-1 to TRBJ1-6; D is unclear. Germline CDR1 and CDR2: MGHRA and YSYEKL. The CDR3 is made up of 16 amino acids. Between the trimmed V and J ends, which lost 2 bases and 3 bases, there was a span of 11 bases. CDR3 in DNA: TGCGCCAGCAGCCAACACTCCTACTTCTATAATTCACCCCTCCACTTT. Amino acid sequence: CASSQHSYFYNSPLHF.

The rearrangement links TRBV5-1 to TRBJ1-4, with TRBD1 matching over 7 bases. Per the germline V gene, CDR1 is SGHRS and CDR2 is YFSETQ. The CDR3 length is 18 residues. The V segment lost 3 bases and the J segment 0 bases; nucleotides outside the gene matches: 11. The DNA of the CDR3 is TGCGCCAGCAGCTGGAGGACCGGGACAGCAACAACTAATGAAAAACTGTTTTTT. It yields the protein CASSWRTGTATTNEKLFF.

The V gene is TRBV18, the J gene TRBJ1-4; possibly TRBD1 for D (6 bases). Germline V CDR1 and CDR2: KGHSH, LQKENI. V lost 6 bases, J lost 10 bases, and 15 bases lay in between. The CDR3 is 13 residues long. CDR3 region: CASSADSEGKLFF. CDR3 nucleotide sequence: TGTGCCAGCTCGGCGGACAGTGAGGGAAAACTGTTTTTT.

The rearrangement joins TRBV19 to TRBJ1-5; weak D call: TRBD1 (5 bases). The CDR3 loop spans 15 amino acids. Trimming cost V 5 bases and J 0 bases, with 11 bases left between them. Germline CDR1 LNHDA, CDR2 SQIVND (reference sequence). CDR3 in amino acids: CASSYDRNSNQPQHF. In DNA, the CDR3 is TGTGCCAGTAGTTATGACAGAAATAGCAATCAGCCCCAGCATTTT.

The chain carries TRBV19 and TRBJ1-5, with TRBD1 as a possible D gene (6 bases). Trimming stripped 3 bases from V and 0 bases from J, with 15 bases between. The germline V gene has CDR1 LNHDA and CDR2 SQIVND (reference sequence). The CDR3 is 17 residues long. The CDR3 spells CASSIWTDYYSNQPQHF. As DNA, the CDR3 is TGTGCCAGTAGTATCTGGACAGACTACTATAGCAATCAGCCCCAGCATTTT. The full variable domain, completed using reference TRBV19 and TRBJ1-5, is DGGITQSPKYLFRKEGQNVTLSCEQNLNHDAMYWYRQDPGQGLRLIYYSQIVNDFQKGDIAEGYSVSREKKESFPLTVTSAQKNPTAFYLCASSIWTDYYSNQPQHFGDGTRLSIL.

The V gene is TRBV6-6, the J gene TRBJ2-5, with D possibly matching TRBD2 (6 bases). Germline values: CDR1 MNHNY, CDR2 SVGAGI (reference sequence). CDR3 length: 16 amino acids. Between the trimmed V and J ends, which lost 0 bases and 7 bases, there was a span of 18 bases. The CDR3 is CASSYSAAGPTGTQYF. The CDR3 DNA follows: TGTGCCAGCAGTTACTCGGCGGCGGGACCTACGGGGACCCAGTACTTC.

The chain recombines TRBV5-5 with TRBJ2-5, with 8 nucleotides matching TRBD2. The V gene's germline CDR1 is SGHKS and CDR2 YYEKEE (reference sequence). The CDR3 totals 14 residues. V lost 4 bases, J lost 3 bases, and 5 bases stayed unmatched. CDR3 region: CASSRGGMEETQYF. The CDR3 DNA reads TGTGCCAGCAGCCGGGGGGGGATGGAAGAGACCCAGTACTTC.

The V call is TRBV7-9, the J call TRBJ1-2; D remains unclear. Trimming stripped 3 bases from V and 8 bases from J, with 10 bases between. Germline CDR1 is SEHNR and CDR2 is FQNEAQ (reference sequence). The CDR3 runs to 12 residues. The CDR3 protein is CASSFQNGGYTF. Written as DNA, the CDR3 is TGTGCCAGCAGCTTCCAAAACGGGGGCTACACCTTC.

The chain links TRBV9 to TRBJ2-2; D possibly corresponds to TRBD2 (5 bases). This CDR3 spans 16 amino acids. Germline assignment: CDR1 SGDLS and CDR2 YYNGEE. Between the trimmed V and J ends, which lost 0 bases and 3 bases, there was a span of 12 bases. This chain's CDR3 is CASSVGLYGDTGELFF. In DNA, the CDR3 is TGTGCCAGCAGCGTAGGCCTCTACGGGGACACCGGGGAGCTGTTTTTT.

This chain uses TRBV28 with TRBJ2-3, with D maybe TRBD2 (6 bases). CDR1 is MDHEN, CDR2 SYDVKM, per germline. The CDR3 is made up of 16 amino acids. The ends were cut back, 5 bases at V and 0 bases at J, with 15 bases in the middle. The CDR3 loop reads CASSPGLFSSTDTQYF. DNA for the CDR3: TGTGCCAGCAGTCCGGGACTGTTTTCTAGCACAGATACGCAGTATTTT.

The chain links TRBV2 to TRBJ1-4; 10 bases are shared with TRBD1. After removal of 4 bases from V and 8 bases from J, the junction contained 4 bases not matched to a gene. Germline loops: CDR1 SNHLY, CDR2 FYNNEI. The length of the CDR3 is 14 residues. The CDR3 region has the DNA TGTGCCAGCAGTGCGAGGACAGGGGGAGAAAAACTGTTTTTT. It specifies CASSARTGGEKLFF.

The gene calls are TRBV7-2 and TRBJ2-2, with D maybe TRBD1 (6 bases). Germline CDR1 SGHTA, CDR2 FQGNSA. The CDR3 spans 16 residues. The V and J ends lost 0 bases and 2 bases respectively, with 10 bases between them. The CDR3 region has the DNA TGTGCCAGCAGCTTAGCGGGGGCCCCAAACACCGGGGAGCTGTTTTTT. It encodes CASSLAGAPNTGELFF. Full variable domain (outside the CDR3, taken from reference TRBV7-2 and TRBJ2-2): GAGVSQSPSNKVTEKGKDVELRCDPISGHTALYWYRQSLGQGLEFLIYFQGNSAPDKSGLPSDRFSAERTGGSVSTLTIQRTQQEDSAVYLCASSLAGAPNTGELFFGEGSRLTVL.

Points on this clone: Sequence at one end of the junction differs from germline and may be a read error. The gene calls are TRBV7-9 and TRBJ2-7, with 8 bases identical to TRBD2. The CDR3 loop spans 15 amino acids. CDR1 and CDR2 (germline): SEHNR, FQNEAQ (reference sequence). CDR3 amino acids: CSSSLPLERENEQYF. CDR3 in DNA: TGTTCCAGCAGCTTACCCCTTGAGCGGGAGAACGAGCAGTACTTC.

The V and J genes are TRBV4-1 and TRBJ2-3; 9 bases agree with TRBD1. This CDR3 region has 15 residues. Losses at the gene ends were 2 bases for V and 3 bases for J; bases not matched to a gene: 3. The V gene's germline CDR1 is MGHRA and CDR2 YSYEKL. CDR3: CASSQSGQGTDTQYF. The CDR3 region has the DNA TGCGCCAGCAGCCAATCCGGACAGGGGACAGATACGCAGTATTTT.

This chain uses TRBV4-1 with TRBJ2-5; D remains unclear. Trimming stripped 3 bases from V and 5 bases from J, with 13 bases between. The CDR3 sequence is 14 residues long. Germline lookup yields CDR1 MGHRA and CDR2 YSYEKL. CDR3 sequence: CASSQTLRGETQYF. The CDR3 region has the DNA TGCGCCAGCAGCCAGACTTTGCGTGGGGAGACCCAGTACTTC.

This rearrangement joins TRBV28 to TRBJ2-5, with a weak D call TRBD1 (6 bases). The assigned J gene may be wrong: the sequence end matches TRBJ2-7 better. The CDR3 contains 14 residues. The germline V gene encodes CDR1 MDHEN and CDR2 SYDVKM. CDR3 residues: CASSLSGVGREQYF. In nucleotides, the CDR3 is TGTGCCAGCAGTTTATCAGGGGTGGGGCGCGAGCAGTACTTC.

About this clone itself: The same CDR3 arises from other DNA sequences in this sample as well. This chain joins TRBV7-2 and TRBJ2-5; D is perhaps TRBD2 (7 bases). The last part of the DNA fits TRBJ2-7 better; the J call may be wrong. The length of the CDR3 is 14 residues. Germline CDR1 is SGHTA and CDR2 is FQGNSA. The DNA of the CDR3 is TGTGCCAGCAGCCTACAGGGAGGGTCGTACGAGCAGTACTTC. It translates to CASSLQGGSYEQYF.

In DNA, the CDR3 is TGTGCCACCGGGGTCCAATCCTACAATGAGCAGTTCTTC. Translated: CATGVQSYNEQFF. The V gene is TRBV7-2, the J gene TRBJ2-1; D perhaps matches TRBD2 (5 bases). Trimming left V 10 bases short and J 1 base short, with 11 bases between. CDR1 and CDR2 from the germline V gene are SGHTA and FQGNSA. The CDR3 contains 13 residues. The variable domain in full, with the rest retrieved from reference TRBV7-2 and TRBJ2-1, is GAGVSQSPSNKVTEKGKDVELRCDPISGHTALYWYRQSLGQGLEFLIYFQGNSAPDKSGLPSDRFSAERTGGSVSTLTIQRTQQEDSAVYLCATGVQSYNEQFFGPGTRLTVL.

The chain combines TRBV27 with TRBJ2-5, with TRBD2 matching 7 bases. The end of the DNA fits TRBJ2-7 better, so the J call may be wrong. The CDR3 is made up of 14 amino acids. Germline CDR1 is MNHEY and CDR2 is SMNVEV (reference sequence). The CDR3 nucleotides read TGTGCCAGCAGTCAAAGCGGGGCCTCCTACGAGCAGTACTTC. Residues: CASSQSGASYEQYF.

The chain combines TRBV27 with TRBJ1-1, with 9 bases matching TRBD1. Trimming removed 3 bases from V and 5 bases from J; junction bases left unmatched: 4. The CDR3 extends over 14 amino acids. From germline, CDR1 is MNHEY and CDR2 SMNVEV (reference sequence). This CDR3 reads CASSLGTGLTEAFF. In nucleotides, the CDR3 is TGTGCCAGCAGTTTGGGGACAGGGTTGACTGAAGCTTTCTTT.

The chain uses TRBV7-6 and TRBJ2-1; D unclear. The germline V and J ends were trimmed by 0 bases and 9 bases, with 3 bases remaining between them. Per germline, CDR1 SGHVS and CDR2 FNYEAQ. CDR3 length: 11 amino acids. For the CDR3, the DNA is TGTGCCAGCAGCTTAGCAGCTGAGCAGTTCTTC. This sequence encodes CASSLAAEQFF.

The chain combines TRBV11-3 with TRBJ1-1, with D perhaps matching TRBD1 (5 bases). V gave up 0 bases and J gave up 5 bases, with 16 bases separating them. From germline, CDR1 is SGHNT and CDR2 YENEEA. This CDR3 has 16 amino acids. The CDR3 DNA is TGTGCCAGCAGCTTAGATGAGTCATGGGGGGGAACTGAAGCTTTCTTT. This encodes CASSLDESWGGTEAFF.

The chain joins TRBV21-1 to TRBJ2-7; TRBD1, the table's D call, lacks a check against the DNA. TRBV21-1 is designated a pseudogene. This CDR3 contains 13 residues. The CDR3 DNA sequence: TGTGCCAGCAGCGTCCAGGGGACCTACGAGCAGTACTTC. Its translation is CASSVQGTYEQYF.

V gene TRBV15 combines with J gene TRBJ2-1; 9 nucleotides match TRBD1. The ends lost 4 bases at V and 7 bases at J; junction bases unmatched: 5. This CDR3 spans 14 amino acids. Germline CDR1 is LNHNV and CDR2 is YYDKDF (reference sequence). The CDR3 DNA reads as TGTGCCACCAGCACCCGACAGGGGGAGAATGAGCAGTTCTTC. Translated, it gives CATSTRQGENEQFF.

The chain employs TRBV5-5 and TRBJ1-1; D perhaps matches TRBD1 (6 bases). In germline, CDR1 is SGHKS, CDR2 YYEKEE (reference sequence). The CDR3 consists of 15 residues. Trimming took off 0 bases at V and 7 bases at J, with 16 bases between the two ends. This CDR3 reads CASSLGVGQRYEAFF. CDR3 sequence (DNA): TGTGCCAGCAGCTTGGGAGTCGGACAGAGATATGAAGCTTTCTTT.